This T cell receptor (beta chain) was sequenced in a study of vaccination effects on CD4 cells after COVID-19 (dated by TCRdb to between 2022 and 2023). The study in broad terms: In the ViraFEST assay, PBMC were stimulated with viral peptide pools, and antigen-specific CD4+ T cell clonotypes were then identified by expansion using TCR sequencing. Altogether, roughly 10 COVID-19 convalescent patients and a handful of SARS-CoV-2-naive healthy vaccine recipients made up the full study. In the study, cultures from other donors were sequenced using the Oncomine TCR Beta short-read assay on an Illumina iSeq 100. SARS-CoV-2 spike-specific CD4+ TCR repertoires were compared before and after mRNA vaccination in COVID-19 convalescent patients and in infection-naive vaccine recipients. Two million PBMC per well were cultured in IMDM with roughly 5% human AB serum, 10 IU/ml IL-2 and gentamicin, plus 10 ug/ml peptides. Post-vaccine samples across the study were collected a median of 72 days after the second dose, with a range of 14 to 241.

Concerning this clone itself: Its antigen is still unknown. Base qualities are not provided; no much larger clone lies one nucleotide away.

Library preparation was by the immunoSEQ multiplex PCR assay. DNA from the CD4+ T cells that had been cultured and isolated underwent TCR beta CDR3 sequencing. Processing in the source paper ran as follows. Non-productive TCR sequences were removed, reads were trimmed to the CDR3 region, and CDR3s of at least 7 amino acids were retained. Antigen-specific clonotypes were identified using the MANAFEST web app by comparison of expansion in peptide wells against reference cultures. For clones to be considered positive, expansion at FDR<0.05 versus reference and all other wells, an odds ratio above 5, and a frequency above 0.1% in two replicate wells were required. A clonotype was defined as cross-reactive if the clonotype was significantly expanded both in SARS-CoV-2 spike wells and in at least one common cold coronavirus spike condition. Levenshtein distance calculated with the stringdist R package was used to assess CDR3 similarity, and unrooted trees were constructed with ape in R 3.6.1. In TCRdb, the immuneACCESS table is reduced to in-frame sequences with V and J assigned. These tables do not hold every clone; where another copy was compared, an unresolved V gene accounts for under half, and the others remain unexplained. That table gives V, J and clone size, and the DNA gave D and trimming. The sample table contains about 47,000 clones; only one count was recorded for around 70% of them. The ten largest make up about 6.7% of the sample.

After around eleven days of culture, CD4+ T cells were isolated with the EasySep CD4+ T cell isolation kit. Two doses of either the BNT162b2 or the mRNA-1273 mRNA SARS-CoV-2 vaccine were administered to participants. None of the healthy vaccine recipients had a prior SARS-CoV-2 infection, which was confirmed by nucleocapsid antibody tests that came back negative both before and after vaccination. Half of the culture medium was replaced with fresh IL-2-containing medium on days 3 and 7. Unless noted otherwise, every peptide stimulation condition was grown in triplicate wells. PBMC were separated from whole blood using Ficoll-Paque Plus gradient centrifugation and were then either cryopreserved at -140C or used fresh. The QIAamp micro DNA kit was used to extract genomic DNA from the cultured CD4+ T cells. On the study overall, not on this receptor specifically: In healthy vaccine recipients, vaccine-induced clones were almost all SARS-CoV-2 mono-reactive, with only 1 of 255 being cross-reactive with common cold coronaviruses. Only a small number of convalescent patients were included, and no early post-infection timepoints were available, which limited the study. Clones induced by infection and clones induced by vaccination both contracted markedly at late timepoints after vaccination, which fits with T cell responses waning over time.

Sequences were derived from CD4+ T cells from PBMCs cultured without peptide, sampled after COVID-19 vaccination. This TCR came from a human donor who received a COVID-19 vaccine.

At the DNA level, the sequence is TGCAGCGTCCAGACTGACAGGAGACAATTATACAATGAGCAGTTCTTC. Its translation reads: CSVQTDRRQLYNEQFF. This chain is built from TRBV29-1 and TRBJ2-1; the D segment could be TRBD1, given 6 matching bases. The CDR3 runs 16 amino acids, cysteine and phenylalanine included. Left in the record is the CDR3 DNA by itself, 48 bases read in frame from the first base. V sheds 6 bases and J sheds 4 bases, leaving 22 bases between their ends. The CDR1 and CDR2 encoded by the germline V gene are SQVTM and ANQGSEA.